A single sample is the source of the 10 T cell receptor beta chains below, sequenced in a study of cytomegalovirus exposure and HLA in healthy donors. Researchers ran the PCR with 60 Vbeta and 13 Jbeta primers. Data came from immunoSEQ multiplex PCR; TCRdb stores just in-frame clones and leaves some out. The table for this sample gives approximately 110,000 clones. The sequenced sample consisted of PBMCs. These receptors all come from a young man in good health and CMV-seronegative.

The rearrangement joins TRBV5-1 to TRBJ2-7; 8 bases agree with TRBD1. The CDR3 spans 14 residues. Germline V gene data show CDR1 as SGHRS and CDR2 as YFSETQ. J lost 0 bases, V lost 6 bases, and 5 bases had no gene match. This chain's CDR3 is CASNLQGGSYEQYF. Written as DNA, the CDR3 is TGCGCCAGCAACTTACAGGGGGGCTCCTACGAGCAGTACTTC.

The chain joins TRBV9 to TRBJ2-3; maybe TRBD1 (5 bases). CDR3 size: 11 residues. The V end was cut by 3 bases, the J end by 14 bases, with 13 bases between. The germline V gene has CDR1 SGDLS and CDR2 YYNGEE. The CDR3 is CASSATGRTYF. For the CDR3, the DNA is TGTGCCAGCAGCGCTACAGGACGAACGTATTTT.

The J gene is TRBJ1-6, the V gene TRBV6-5; D gene unclear. In germline, CDR1 is MNHEY, CDR2 SVGAGI. The CDR3 runs to 13 residues. V lost 2 bases to trimming and J lost 9 bases, with 8 bases between them. CDR3 bases: TGTGCCAGCAGTTACAAACTAGGTTCACCCCTCCACTTT. Protein sequence: CASSYKLGSPLHF.

V is TRBV30 and J is TRBJ2-1; D not certain. The CDR3 consists of 14 residues. The germline V and J ends were trimmed by 5 bases and 5 bases, with 16 bases remaining between them. Germline values: CDR1 GTSNPN, CDR2 SVGIG (reference sequence). CDR3 in DNA: TGTGCCTGGGATAGCCTAAGAGGAGACAATGAGCAGTTCTTC. Translation gives CAWDSLRGDNEQFF.

The V gene is TRBV5-1, the J gene TRBJ2-7; TRBD1 matches at 11 bases. The CDR3 has 15 amino acids. The germline CDR1 and CDR2 sequences are SGHRS and YFSETQ. The junction had 9 bases not matched to a gene; V was cut back by 4 bases and J by 6 bases. This chain's CDR3 is CASSPPGQGASEQYF. The CDR3 region has the DNA TGCGCCAGCAGCCCGCCTGGACAGGGGGCCTCCGAGCAGTACTTC.

V usage is TRBV28 and J usage is TRBJ1-5; no reliable D call. This CDR3 contains 16 residues. Germline V gene lookup returns CDR1 MDHEN and CDR2 SYDVKM. V was shortened by 2 bases and J by 2 bases, with 13 bases between the two germline ends. The DNA for the CDR3 is TGTGCCAGCAGTTTACTCTCCTTCCGGGGCAATCAGCCCCAGCATTTT. This translates into CASSLLSFRGNQPQHF.

This chain links TRBV15 with TRBJ1-4, with D tentatively TRBD1 (5 bases). The V end lost 3 bases, the J end lost 1 base, and 12 bases lay between the germline ends. The CDR3 runs 16 residues. In germline, CDR1 is LNHNV, CDR2 YYDKDF (reference sequence). This chain's CDR3 is CATSRGSGLTNEKLFF. CDR3 DNA sequence: TGTGCCACCAGCAGGGGCTCAGGGTTAACTAATGAAAAACTGTTTTTT.

CDR3: CASSRTRESVTGELFF. CDR3 DNA: TGTGCCAGCTCACGGACGCGGGAGTCAGTTACCGGGGAGCTGTTTTTT. The chain has TRBV18 and TRBJ2-2, with TRBD2 identical over 7 bases. V lost 4 bases, J lost 5 bases, and 10 bases stayed unmatched. There are 16 residues in the CDR3. CDR1 is KGHSH and CDR2 is LQKENI in the germline V gene.

The CDR3, as DNA: TGTGCCAGCACGCCCCGGACTAGCGAATACAATGAGCAGTTCTTC. Translating it yields CASTPRTSEYNEQFF. This sequence joins TRBV7-9 and TRBJ2-1; 9 bases are a match to TRBD2. The germline V gene encodes CDR1 SEHNR and CDR2 FQNEAQ (reference sequence). The CDR3 contains 15 residues. V lost 7 bases and J lost 4; bases outside the gene matches: 8. Full variable domain (remainder filled in from reference TRBV7-9 and TRBJ2-1): DTGVSQNPRHKITKRGQNVTFRCDPISEHNRLYWYRQTLGQGPEFLTYFQNEAQLEKSRLLSDRFSAERPKGSFSTLEIQRTEQGDSAMYLCASTPRTSEYNEQFFGPGTRLTVL.

The chain employs TRBV29-1 and TRBJ2-4, with 9 bases matching TRBD1. Germline lookup yields CDR1 SQVTM and CDR2 ANQGSEA. This CDR3 is built from 15 residues. V trimming: 1 base; J trimming: 9 bases; junction bases outside the gene matches: 10. Written as DNA, the CDR3 is TGCAGCGTTGAAGGTATACAGGGGGCTGAAGGCATTCAGTACTTC. It encodes CSVEGIQGAEGIQYF.